Many counts were recorded for the clone carrying this TCR beta chain. Its specificity is not known. Constant-segment primers served in 5'RACE that generated TCR alpha and TCR beta cDNA libraries bearing sample barcodes and UMIs. TCRdb fed the 5' RACE reads into MiXCR, producing one record per CDR3 protein. The repertoire holds under 450,000 distinct CDR3 sequences, with about a quarter as singletons. These data originate in a study of T-cell memory formation after mild COVID-19. Findings and caveats of the study: The main location of contracting CD4+ clones was CM and EM, and that of contracting CD8+ clones was EMRA. Pre-infection memory showed some responding clones, and this suggested that cross-reactive memory joined. Whereas later expanders leaned CD4+, clones contracting day 15 to 85 showed a balanced CD4/CD8 makeup.

Germline assignment: CDR1 LGHNA and CDR2 YNFKEQ. This CDR3 is 16 amino acids long. The ends were cut back, 1 base at V and 0 bases at J, with 13 bases in the middle. The V and J genes are TRBV4-2 and TRBJ2-7, with D perhaps TRBD2 (6 bases). The clonotype originates from an adult woman who had mild COVID-19 (a few samples of this study predate the infection). Cell type and time point are not known. Source material: PBMCs or a T cell subset sorted from them (not recorded which). CDR3 region: CASSQVGTAGSYEQYF. The CDR3 DNA sequence: TGTGCCAGCAGCCAAGTAGGGACTGCGGGCTCCTACGAGCAGTACTTC.